Below are 19 T cell receptor beta chains sequenced from a single sample in a study of OX40 agonist ivuxolimab in advanced cancers. Sequencing was performed with immunoSEQ multiplex PCR; in TCRdb, only in-frame clones are kept and a portion is missing. The repertoire holds 130,000 or so clones, with around 95% as singletons. Source: CD4+ or CD8+ T cells sorted from blood, taken in a trial of the OX40 agonist ivuxolimab. These receptors came from an adult with an advanced solid tumor such as melanoma, head and neck, liver or kidney cancer.

V usage is TRBV5-5 and J usage is TRBJ1-3, with D uncertain. The CDR3 runs to 14 residues. In germline, CDR1 is SGHKS, CDR2 YYEKEE (reference sequence). V was cut by 0 bases and J by 2 bases, with 6 bases left in between. The CDR3 loop reads CASSLGIAGNTIYF. The CDR3 coding sequence is TGTGCCAGCAGCTTGGGTATAGCTGGAAACACCATATATTTT. Complete variable domain (other parts from reference TRBV5-5 and TRBJ1-3): DAGVTQSPTHLIKTRGQQVTLRCSPISGHKSVSWYQQVLGQGPQFIFQYYEKEERGRGNFPDRFSARQFPNYSSELNVNALLLGDSALYLCASSLGIAGNTIYFGEGSWLTVV.

V gene TRBV9 combines with J gene TRBJ2-3; no definite D call. The CDR3 totals 12 residues. The V gene lost 3 bases and the J gene lost 2 bases, with 4 bases spanning the gap. In germline, CDR1 is SGDLS, CDR2 YYNGEE. CDR3: CASSEHTDTQYF. The CDR3 region has the DNA TGTGCCAGCAGCGAACACACAGATACGCAGTATTTT.

The V gene is TRBV6-6, the J gene TRBJ2-2; TRBD2 is a possible D gene (5 bases). The V gene lost 6 bases and the J gene lost 7 bases, with 15 bases spanning the gap. The CDR3 runs 14 residues. Per the germline V gene, CDR1 is MNHNY and CDR2 is SVGAGI (reference sequence). Written as DNA, the CDR3 is TGTGCCAGCAGCCCCCCCGGGAAGCTCGGGGAGCTGTTTTTT. Amino acid sequence: CASSPPGKLGELFF.

In this sample, this clone turned up once. The chain combines TRBV7-3 with TRBJ2-6; D is uncertain. From germline, CDR1 is SGHTA and CDR2 FQGTGA. This CDR3 is 16 amino acids long. V lost 2 bases to trimming and J lost 4 bases, with 12 bases between them. This CDR3 is CASSLHSTAGANVLTF. CDR3 DNA sequence: TGTGCCAGCAGCTTACATTCAACAGCGGGGGCCAACGTCCTGACTTTC.

The genes are TRBV18 and TRBJ2-2; D assignment may be TRBD1 or TRBD2 (5 bases each). The germline gives CDR1 KGHSH, CDR2 LQKENI. The ends were cut back, 4 bases at V and 1 base at J, with 25 bases in the middle. The CDR3 is made up of 20 amino acids. CDR3: CASSLTGAGRLPQNTGELFF. The CDR3 DNA reads TGTGCCAGCTCACTCACCGGGGCAGGTCGACTACCTCAGAACACCGGGGAGCTGTTTTTT. Full variable domain (rest looked up from reference TRBV18 and TRBJ2-2): NAGVMQNPRHLVRRRGQEARLRCSPMKGHSHVYWYRQLPEEGLKFMVYLQKENIIDESGMPKERFSAEFPKEGPSILRIQQVVRGDSAAYFCASSLTGAGRLPQNTGELFFGEGSRLTVL.

The V and J genes are TRBV28 and TRBJ2-7, with D tentatively TRBD1 (6 bases). The V gene's germline CDR1 is MDHEN and CDR2 SYDVKM. Trimming removed 5 bases at V and 2 bases at J, with 10 bases between. The CDR3 is made up of 13 amino acids. CDR3 DNA sequence: TGTGCCAGCAGTCGGGACAAAACCTACGAGCAGTACTTC. Its protein is CASSRDKTYEQYF. Full variable domain (outside the CDR3, taken from reference TRBV28 and TRBJ2-7): DVKVTQSSRYLVKRTGEKVFLECVQDMDHENMFWYRQDPGLGLRLIYFSYDVKMKEKGDIPEGYSVSREKKERFSLILESASTNQTSMYLCASSRDKTYEQYFGPGTRLTVT.

This clone has only a few counts. This chain links TRBV7-3 with TRBJ2-7; 10 positions match TRBD2. The CDR3 is made up of 12 amino acids. Germline V gives CDR1 SGHTA, CDR2 FQGTGA. Trimming cost V 8 bases and J 12 bases; bases outside gene matches: 10. CDR3 sequence: CASASGSYPLYF. The CDR3 nucleotides are TGTGCCAGCGCTAGCGGGAGCTACCCCCTGTACTTC.

The chain recombines TRBV15 with TRBJ2-7, with unresolved D. The CDR3 sequence is 15 residues long. CDR1 is LNHNV and CDR2 is YYDKDF in the germline V gene (reference sequence). V lost 3 bases, J lost 2 bases, and 14 bases lay in between. In DNA, the CDR3 is TGTGCCACCAGCAGTGGACGGATCCTCCCCTACGAGCAGTACTTC. It translates to CATSSGRILPYEQYF. Variable domain in full (rest from reference TRBV15 and TRBJ2-7): DAMVIQNPRYQVTQFGKPVTLSCSQTLNHNVMYWYQQKSSQAPKLLFHYYDKDFNNEADTPDNFQSRRPNTSFCFLDIRSPGLGDTAMYLCATSSGRILPYEQYFGPGTRLTVT.

This chain links TRBV19 with TRBJ2-7; maybe TRBD2 (6 bases). V shed 2 bases and J shed 2 bases, with 10 bases lying between them. This CDR3 is 14 amino acids long. CDR1 and CDR2 (germline): LNHDA, SQIVND (reference sequence). The CDR3 DNA reads as TGTGCCAGTAGTATAAAGACGGGAGCCTACGAGCAGTACTTC. The encoded protein is CASSIKTGAYEQYF.

The chain links TRBV9 to TRBJ2-7; D is possibly TRBD1 (5 bases). Germline values: CDR1 SGDLS, CDR2 YYNGEE. V was trimmed by 4 bases and J by 6 bases, leaving 20 bases between them. This CDR3 comprises 15 residues. CDR3 sequence: CASSPLGWQGSEQYF. Here the CDR3 DNA reads TGTGCCAGCAGCCCCCTGGGGTGGCAGGGCTCCGAGCAGTACTTC.

The CDR3 nucleotides are TGCGCCAGCAGCCAAGATTGGGGAGCGGGCTACAATGAGCAGTTCTTC. It codes for CASSQDWGAGYNEQFF. J is TRBJ2-1 and V is TRBV4-3; a possible D gene is TRBD2 (6 bases). The CDR3 runs to 16 residues. Germline V CDR1 and CDR2: LGHNA, YSLEER. Trimming pared 0 bases from V and 3 bases from J, leaving 12 bases between.

This clone has more than one count but fewer than ten. The chain uses TRBV5-1 and TRBJ1-6, with a possible D match to TRBD1 (6 bases). V gave up 0 bases and J gave up 7 bases, with 11 bases separating them. The CDR3 runs 15 residues. Germline V gives CDR1 SGHRS, CDR2 YFSETQ. The CDR3 bases are TGCGCCAGCAGCTTGGACAGGGCCACCAATTCACCCCTCCACTTT. It is translated as CASSLDRATNSPLHF.

V usage is TRBV29-1 and J usage is TRBJ1-1; 7 bases are a match to TRBD1. The CDR3 is 12 residues long. The trim removed 7 bases at V and 3 bases at J, leaving 5 bases unmatched. CDR1 and CDR2 (germline): SQVTM, ANQGSEA. The DNA of the CDR3 is TGCAGCGCAACCGACAGGGACACTGAAGCTTTCTTT. It specifies CSATDRDTEAFF.

Only one count was recorded for this clone. The chain uses TRBV19 and TRBJ2-1; D is unclear. V gave up 9 bases and J gave up 3 bases, with 18 bases separating them. Germline V gene lookup returns CDR1 LNHDA and CDR2 SQIVND (reference sequence). The CDR3 runs to 15 residues. CDR3 bases: TGTGCCAGCTCTCGAGCGATGGGGATCTACAATGAGCAGTTCTTC. Its protein product is CASSRAMGIYNEQFF.

V and J are TRBV7-3 and TRBJ2-5; D may be TRBD2 (6 bases). The CDR3 extends over 15 amino acids. Germline V CDR1 and CDR2: SGHTA, FQGTGA. The V gene lost 4 bases and the J gene lost 5 bases, with 17 bases spanning the gap. The CDR3 loop is CASSSGGGVGETQYF. The CDR3 nucleotides read TGTGCCAGCAGCTCCGGCGGCGGGGTGGGGGAGACCCAGTACTTC.

The chain uses TRBV28 and TRBJ2-5; no clear D. Between the trimmed V and J ends, which lost 5 bases and 5 bases, there was a span of 12 bases. The CDR3 loop spans 13 amino acids. Germline V gives CDR1 MDHEN, CDR2 SYDVKM. The DNA of the CDR3 is TGTGCCAGCAGTCGTCCTGGGCTGGAGACCCAGTACTTC. Encoded protein: CASSRPGLETQYF.

The rearrangement joins TRBV12-2 to TRBJ1-5. TRBV12-2 counts as a pseudogene. This CDR3 spans 21 amino acids. The CDR3 DNA sequence: TGTGCAAGTCGCTTAACCTCCCAAACCCACCGGGACCTCCGGGGCAATCAGCCCCAGCATTTT. Its translation is CASRLTSQTHRDLRGNQPQHF.

V and J are TRBV28 and TRBJ2-3; D possibly corresponds to TRBD1 (6 bases). The CDR3 covers 13 residues. Germline-derived CDR1 and CDR2 are MDHEN and SYDVKM. The V and J ends lost 8 bases and 6 bases respectively, with 15 bases between them. This CDR3 reads CASASTGTDTQYF. The DNA of the CDR3 is TGTGCCAGCGCCTCGACAGGTACGGATACGCAGTATTTT.

The CDR3 bases are TGTGCCAGTAGTACCTCAAACCTCTATGGCTACACCTTC. Protein: CASSTSNLYGYTF. J is TRBJ1-2 and V is TRBV19; D gene uncertain. Germline assignment: CDR1 LNHDA and CDR2 SQIVND (reference sequence). V shed 4 bases and J shed 4 bases, with 10 bases lying between them. The CDR3 has 13 amino acids.